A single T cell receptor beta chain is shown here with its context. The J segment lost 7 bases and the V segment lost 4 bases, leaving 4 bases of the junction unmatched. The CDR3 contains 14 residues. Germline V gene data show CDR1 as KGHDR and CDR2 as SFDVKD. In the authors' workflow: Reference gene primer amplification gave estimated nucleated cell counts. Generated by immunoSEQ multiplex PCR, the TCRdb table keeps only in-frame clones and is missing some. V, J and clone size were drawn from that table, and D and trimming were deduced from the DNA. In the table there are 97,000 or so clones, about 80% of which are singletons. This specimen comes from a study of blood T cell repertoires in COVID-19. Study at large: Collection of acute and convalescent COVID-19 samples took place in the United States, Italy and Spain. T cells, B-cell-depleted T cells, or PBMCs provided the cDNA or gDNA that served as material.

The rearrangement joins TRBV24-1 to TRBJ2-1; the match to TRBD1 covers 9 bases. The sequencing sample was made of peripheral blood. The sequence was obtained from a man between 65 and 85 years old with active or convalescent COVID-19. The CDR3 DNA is TGTGCCACCAGTGACTCCGGGACAGGGAATGAGCAGTTCTTC. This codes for CATSDSGTGNEQFF.